This passage covers 19 T cell receptor beta chains from one sample sequenced in a study of graft-versus-host responses after intestinal transplantation. The data were produced by immunoSEQ multiplex PCR, yet TCRdb's version contains in-frame clones alone and is incomplete. The repertoire holds 57,000 or so clones, with around 90% as singletons. Specimen: PBMCs, collected 118 to 130 days after intestinal transplantation. The receptors originated from a human patient who received an intestinal transplant, so some T cells may come from the graft donor.

The chain carries TRBV6-6 and TRBJ2-7, with D possibly matching TRBD1 (6 bases). Germline loops: CDR1 MNHNY, CDR2 SVGAGI (reference sequence). V lost 6 bases to trimming and J lost 6 bases, with 18 bases between them. CDR3 length: 14 residues. The CDR3 spells CASRRQDIAREQYF. In DNA form, the CDR3 reads TGTGCCAGCAGACGACAGGACATAGCCCGCGAGCAGTACTTC.

The chain uses TRBV28 and TRBJ1-5; TRBD1 matches at 8 bases. The CDR3 is 15 residues long. V dropped 6 bases and J dropped 4; count of bases not matched to a gene: 8. CDR1 is MDHEN and CDR2 is SYDVKM in the germline V gene. CDR3 nucleotide sequence: TGTGCCAGCAGCCACAGCAACAGGGGGAATCAGCCCCAGCATTTT. It specifies CASSHSNRGNQPQHF.

This clone occurred once. The chain carries TRBV28 and TRBJ2-1, with 7 bases fitting TRBD1. Germline values: CDR1 MDHEN, CDR2 SYDVKM. V shed 3 bases, J shed 2 bases, and the junction held 16 bases outside the gene matches. The CDR3 loop spans 19 amino acids. This CDR3 is CASSLLGQTPPGTYNEQFF. Here the CDR3 DNA reads TGTGCCAGCAGTTTGTTGGGACAGACCCCCCCGGGAACCTACAATGAGCAGTTCTTC.

This CDR3 reads CASGEAYNEQFF. In nucleotides, the CDR3 is TGTGCCAGCGGGGAGGCATACAATGAGCAGTTCTTC. The chain employs TRBV9 and TRBJ2-1; a possible D gene is TRBD2 (6 bases). The germline gives CDR1 SGDLS, CDR2 YYNGEE. The CDR3 contains 12 residues. V gave up 7 bases and J gave up 4 bases, with 9 bases separating them.

The chain joins TRBV19 to TRBJ2-1, with D possibly TRBD2 on 6 matching bases. This CDR3 has 15 residues. Germline lookup yields CDR1 LNHDA and CDR2 SQIVND (reference sequence). V shed 5 bases and J shed 3 bases, with 14 bases lying between them. CDR3 loop: CASSFYRENYNEQFF. The CDR3 DNA reads TGTGCCAGTAGTTTTTACCGGGAGAACTACAATGAGCAGTTCTTC.

There are a few counts of this clone. CDR3 protein: CASTSSSGFSYNEQFF. The CDR3 bases are TGTGCCAGTACCTCCTCTTCGGGGTTCTCCTACAATGAGCAGTTCTTC. This rearrangement joins TRBV19 to TRBJ2-1, with D maybe TRBD2 (5 bases). The CDR3 loop spans 16 amino acids. V dropped 7 bases and J dropped 0 bases, with 16 bases sitting between them. Germline values: CDR1 LNHDA, CDR2 SQIVND (reference sequence).

The chain combines TRBV6-1 with TRBJ1-2; TRBD1 is a possible D gene (6 bases). Germline values: CDR1 MNHNS, CDR2 SASEGT. V lost 2 bases to trimming and J lost 4 bases, with 11 bases between them. The CDR3 runs to 14 residues. CDR3: CASSETGLGYGYTF. The CDR3 DNA reads as TGTGCCAGCAGTGAAACAGGGCTGGGCTATGGCTACACCTTC.

The rearrangement joins TRBV19 to TRBJ1-1; D is unresolved. Germline CDR1 reads LNHDA; CDR2 reads SQIVND (reference sequence). This CDR3 contains 13 residues. V was cut by 2 bases and J by 7 bases, with 11 bases left in between. The CDR3, as DNA: TGTGCCAGTAGTATAAGGGTCGGGCTTGAAGCTTTCTTT. It yields the protein CASSIRVGLEAFF. Using reference TRBV19 and TRBJ1-1 for the parts outside the CDR3, the full variable domain is DGGITQSPKYLFRKEGQNVTLSCEQNLNHDAMYWYRQDPGQGLRLIYYSQIVNDFQKGDIAEGYSVSREKKESFPLTVTSAQKNPTAFYLCASSIRVGLEAFFGQGTRLTVV.

The rearrangement uses TRBV29-1 and TRBJ1-4; TRBD1 might be the D (5 bases). The CDR3 consists of 11 residues. Germline loops: CDR1 SQVTM, CDR2 ANQGSEA. Trimming removed 7 bases at V and 6 bases at J, with 9 bases between. CDR3 region: CSAQGYEKLFF. The CDR3 nucleotides are TGCAGCGCCCAGGGATATGAAAAACTGTTTTTT.

The chain uses TRBV4-1 and TRBJ1-6; tentatively, D is TRBD1 (5 bases). With 1 base removed from V and 3 bases from J, the gap between germline ends came to 13 bases. This CDR3 has 17 amino acids. Germline V gene sequence: CDR1 MGHRA, CDR2 YSYEKL. Here the CDR3 DNA reads TGCGCCAGCAGCCAAGCAAAGGGGACCGTCTATAATTCACCCCTCCACTTT. It translates to CASSQAKGTVYNSPLHF.

The chain uses TRBV19 and TRBJ2-1, with 8 bases fitting TRBD2. This CDR3 is built from 17 residues. V was clipped by 5 bases and J by 0 bases; unmatched bases: 9. CDR1 and CDR2 (germline): LNHDA, SQIVND (reference sequence). The CDR3 spells CASSPSGSSRSYNEQFF. The CDR3 nucleotides are TGTGCCAGTAGTCCTAGCGGGTCATCCCGCTCCTACAATGAGCAGTTCTTC. Filled out from reference TRBV19 and TRBJ2-1, the complete variable domain reads DGGITQSPKYLFRKEGQNVTLSCEQNLNHDAMYWYRQDPGQGLRLIYYSQIVNDFQKGDIAEGYSVSREKKESFPLTVTSAQKNPTAFYLCASSPSGSSRSYNEQFFGPGTRLTVL.

V and J are TRBV7-2 and TRBJ1-6, with D unresolved. Germline assignment: CDR1 SGHTA and CDR2 FQGNSA. Trimming took off 4 bases at V and 3 bases at J, with 10 bases between the two ends. This CDR3 is 15 amino acids long. The CDR3 region is CASSSRRNYNSPLHF. The CDR3 DNA reads TGTGCCAGCAGCTCCCGCAGAAACTATAATTCACCCCTCCACTTT.

As regards this clone: The sample carries other DNA sequences with the same CDR3. This chain links TRBV19 with TRBJ2-7; D not resolved. Germline loops: CDR1 LNHDA, CDR2 SQIVND (reference sequence). The CDR3 sequence is 13 residues long. V lost 2 bases and J lost 0, with 5 bases in between. The CDR3 region is CASSITASYEQYF. CDR3 in DNA: TGTGCCAGTAGTATAACCGCCTCCTACGAGCAGTACTTC. Together with reference TRBV19 and TRBJ2-7, the CDR3 gives the full variable domain: DGGITQSPKYLFRKEGQNVTLSCEQNLNHDAMYWYRQDPGQGLRLIYYSQIVNDFQKGDIAEGYSVSREKKESFPLTVTSAQKNPTAFYLCASSITASYEQYFGPGTRLTVT.

This chain joins TRBV27 and TRBJ2-1; 12 nucleotides match TRBD2. CDR1 and CDR2 from the germline V gene are MNHEY and SMNVEV (reference sequence). The CDR3 is 16 amino acids. V shed 6 bases, J shed 3 bases, and the junction held 6 bases outside the gene matches. The DNA for the CDR3 is TGTGCCAGCAGCCGGGGACTAGCGGGCAACTACAATGAGCAGTTCTTC. It specifies CASSRGLAGNYNEQFF.

The gene calls are TRBV6-6 and TRBJ2-3, with D perhaps matching TRBD1 (8 bases). This CDR3 is built from 16 residues. In germline, CDR1 is MNHNY, CDR2 SVGAGI (reference sequence). Trimming shortened V by 2 bases and J by 4 bases, and 16 bases separated the two germline ends. Here the CDR3 DNA reads TGTGCCAGCAGTTACCCACAGGGGGGAGGGGCAGATACGCAGTATTTT. Its translation is CASSYPQGGGADTQYF.

The rearrangement links TRBV27 to TRBJ2-7; D perhaps matches TRBD1 (5 bases). The germline CDR1 and CDR2 sequences are MNHEY and SMNVEV (reference sequence). V lost 0 bases, J lost 5 bases, and 8 bases lay in between. This CDR3 region has 13 residues. The CDR3 loop reads CASSLSQGHEQYF. The CDR3 DNA follows: TGTGCCAGCAGTTTATCCCAGGGCCACGAGCAGTACTTC.

This rearrangement joins TRBV6-5 to TRBJ2-3, with a weak D call TRBD2 (5 bases). The V gene's germline CDR1 is MNHEY and CDR2 SVGAGI. The CDR3 is 14 residues long. Trimming took off 10 bases at V and 2 bases at J, with 16 bases between the two ends. The DNA for the CDR3 is TGTGCCACGACTATTGACTCTACCACAGATACGCAGTATTTT. Translating it yields CATTIDSTTDTQYF.

The rearrangement links TRBV7-2 to TRBJ2-7, with TRBD1 as a possible D gene (6 bases). Deletions cut 1 base from V and 6 bases from J, with 13 bases between. Germline assignment: CDR1 SGHTA and CDR2 FQGNSA. This CDR3 spans 14 amino acids. CDR3 nucleotide sequence: TGTGCCAGCAGCTTAGGAGGTACAGGGCTCGAGCAGTACTTC. Translation gives CASSLGGTGLEQYF.

The V and J genes are TRBV9 and TRBJ1-1; TRBD1 aligns across 10 bases. CDR3 size: 13 residues. The V and J ends lost 4 bases and 7 bases, in that order; junction bases with no gene match: 4. Looked up from germline, CDR1 is SGDLS and CDR2 is YYNGEE. The CDR3 DNA reads as TGTGCCAGCAGCACCCGGACAGGGGGTGAAGCTTTCTTT. It is translated as CASSTRTGGEAFF.